The clone carrying this TCR beta chain occurred once. Deletions cut 1 base from V and 6 bases from J, with 6 bases between. The CDR3 has 13 amino acids. Germline V CDR1 and CDR2: SGHAT, FQNNGV. The data are from a study of T cell responses to AZD1222 COVID-19 vaccine. Sequenced by immunoSEQ multiplex PCR; TCRdb stores in-frame clones only, minus some. The table shows 150,000 to 200,000 clones, with 85% to 90% occurring only once. Source: peripheral blood, taken on day 0 of AZD1222 vaccination. V usage is TRBV11-2 and J usage is TRBJ1-4; D is ambiguous. The receptor was isolated from an adult in good health. The CDR3: CASSLGGYEKLFF. The CDR3 region has the DNA TGTGCCAGCAGCTTAGGCGGGTATGAAAAACTGTTTTTT.